This T cell receptor (beta chain) was documented in a study of blood T cell repertoires in COVID-19. The Seattle patients, enrolled during active infection, were followed longitudinally. Trimming cost V 2 bases and J 5 bases, with 24 bases left between them. Germline V lookup: CDR1 SGHVS, CDR2 FQNEAQ. CDR3 length equals 19 residues. The method was immunoSEQ multiplex PCR; TCRdb's version includes in-frame clones alone and lacks a portion of them. The table shows roughly 400,000 clones, with about 90% occurring only once. The TCR comes from a woman in her fifties or sixties with COVID-19, enrolled during active disease. This chain uses TRBV7-8 with TRBJ2-2; tentative D call: TRBD2 (6 bases). The source material was peripheral blood. Here the CDR3 DNA reads TGTGCCAGCAGCTTACAAACGGAGGTGGAGGGAGGTCGGACCGGGGAGCTGTTTTTT. Translating gives CASSLQTEVEGGRTGELFF. The whole variable domain, remainder taken from reference TRBV7-8 and TRBJ2-2, is GAGVSQSPRYKVAKRGQDVALRCDPISGHVSLFWYQQALGQGPEFLTYFQNEAQLDKSGLPSDRFFAERPEGSVSTLKIQRTQQEDSAVYLCASSLQTEVEGGRTGELFFGEGSRLTVL.